One sample yielded the 17 T cell receptor beta chains listed below, sequenced in a study of CD8 T cells in Susac syndrome. Reverse transcription of roughly 0.5 to 1 ug RNA was carried out with random hexamers. TCRdb independently ran MiXCR on the immunoSEQ multiplex PCR reads; one entry per CDR3 protein. The sample lists 350,000 to 550,000 distinct CDR3 sequences, more than 70% occurring once. The specimen was CD8+ T cells from PBMCs. Receptors were obtained from a human donor with multiple sclerosis.

The chain is built from TRBV11-1 and TRBJ2-5; 9 bases agree with TRBD2. CDR1 is SGHAT, CDR2 FQDESV, per germline (reference sequence). Losses at the gene ends were 5 bases for V and 5 bases for J; bases not matched to a gene: 9. This CDR3 has 15 residues. CDR3: CASSLSASGTETQYF. The CDR3 DNA reads as TGTGCCAGCAGCCTTAGCGCTAGCGGGACGGAGACCCAGTACTTC.

V is TRBV11-2 and J is TRBJ2-5, with D unclear. This CDR3 is built from 17 residues. Per germline, CDR1 SGHAT and CDR2 FQNNGV. Trimming removed 6 bases from V and 3 bases from J, with 23 bases in between. The CDR3 spells CASRLEHRQKVEETQYF. The CDR3 nucleotides read TGTGCCAGCAGATTGGAACACCGGCAGAAGGTAGAAGAGACCCAGTACTTC. The variable domain in full, with the rest retrieved from reference TRBV11-2 and TRBJ2-5, is EAGVAQSPRYKIIEKRQSVAFWCNPISGHATLYWYQQILGQGPKLLIQFQNNGVVDDSQLPKDRFSAERLKGVDSTLKIQPAKLEDSAVYLCASRLEHRQKVEETQYFGPGTRLLVL.

The chain is built from TRBV7-2 and TRBJ2-3, with D perhaps being TRBD1 or TRBD2 (5 bases each). The germline CDR1 and CDR2 sequences are SGHTA and FQGNSA. V was cut by 5 bases and J by 5 bases, with 14 bases left in between. The CDR3 is 14 residues long. The CDR3 coding sequence is TGTGCCAGCAGCCCCGGGGCCAGCGGAGATACGCAGTATTTT. Protein product: CASSPGASGDTQYF.

DNA for the CDR3: TGTGCCAGTACCCCGGCGGGAGGGTACGAGCAGTACTTC. Protein sequence: CASTPAGGYEQYF. The V call is TRBV19, the J call TRBJ2-7; 9 bases match TRBD2. The CDR3 runs 13 residues. Unmatched junction bases numbered 5, after V lost 7 bases and J lost 4 bases. Germline values: CDR1 LNHDA, CDR2 SQIVND (reference sequence).

About this clonotype: Since a much larger clone is just one base distant, this may be a read error. The V call is TRBV27, the J call TRBJ2-7, with TRBD1 matching 9 bases. This CDR3 has 14 residues. With V trimmed by 3 bases and J by 5 bases, 5 bases remained unmatched. The germline CDR1 and CDR2 sequences are MNHEY and SMNVEV (reference sequence). CDR3 region: CASSLGTGPHEQYF. The CDR3 nucleotides are TGTGCCAGCAGTTTGGGGACAGGGCCCCACGAGCAGTACTTC.

This clonotype was observed once. This chain connects TRBV7-2 to TRBJ1-3; D remains unclear. The germline CDR1 and CDR2 sequences are SGHTA and FQGNSA. This CDR3 comprises 12 residues. Deletions cut 1 base from V and 9 bases from J, with 7 bases between. The CDR3 nucleotides read TGTGCCAGCAGCTTAGTAGGATCCACCATATATTTT. Protein: CASSLVGSTIYF. Complete variable domain (other parts from reference TRBV7-2 and TRBJ1-3): GAGVSQSPSNKVTEKGKDVELRCDPISGHTALYWYRQSLGQGLEFLIYFQGNSAPDKSGLPSDRFSAERTGGSVSTLTIQRTQQEDSAVYLCASSLVGSTIYFGEGSWLTVV.

The chain uses TRBV27 and TRBJ1-5, with D unclear. Germline V gene lookup returns CDR1 MNHEY and CDR2 SMNVEV (reference sequence). Trimming took off 6 bases at V and 0 bases at J, with 9 bases between the two ends. The length of the CDR3 is 14 residues. CDR3 coding DNA: TGTGCCAGCAGGAGCTCGGGTAGCAATCAGCCCCAGCATTTT. It is translated as CASRSSGSNQPQHF.

The chain is built from TRBV27 and TRBJ2-7; no definite D call. Germline V gene data show CDR1 as MNHEY and CDR2 as SMNVEV (reference sequence). V was cut by 4 bases and J by 5 bases, with 6 bases left in between. The CDR3 runs 11 residues. CDR3 loop: CASSSANEQYF. The CDR3 DNA follows: TGTGCCAGCAGTTCCGCGAACGAGCAGTACTTC.

This chain connects TRBV7-8 to TRBJ1-5; TRBD1 might be the D (5 bases). This CDR3 has 16 amino acids. Germline CDR1 SGHVS, CDR2 FQNEAQ. V gave up 1 base and J gave up 0 bases, with 10 bases separating them. The chain's CDR3 is CASSLGDGDSNQPQHF. Here the CDR3 DNA reads TGTGCCAGCAGCTTAGGGGACGGAGATAGCAATCAGCCCCAGCATTTT.

This chain connects TRBV5-1 to TRBJ2-2; 9 nucleotides agree with TRBD1. Germline CDR1 is SGHRS and CDR2 is YFSETQ. The CDR3 is 13 residues long. V shed 9 bases and J 7 bases; nucleotides not matched to a gene: 7. The CDR3 bases are TGCGCCACCGGGACAGGGACGAGCGGGGAGCTGTTTTTT. Translation: CATGTGTSGELFF.

This clonotype was seen a few times. The chain links TRBV6-1 to TRBJ1-1; D remains unclear. Looked up from germline, CDR1 is MNHNS and CDR2 is SASEGT. CDR3 length equals 14 residues. V lost 4 bases, J lost 2 bases, and 11 bases lay in between. The CDR3 protein is CASSVANSNTEAFF. In DNA form, the CDR3 reads TGTGCCAGCAGTGTCGCCAATTCTAACACTGAAGCTTTCTTT.

The J gene is TRBJ1-5, the V gene TRBV12-3 or TRBV12-4; D unclear. V gave up 3 bases and J gave up 1 base, with 13 bases separating them. CDR3 length: 16 amino acids. The CDR3 nucleotides are TGTGCCAGCAGTTTGAAAGGGATGGGGAGCAATCAGCCCCAGCATTTT. This gives the protein CASSLKGMGSNQPQHF.

The CDR3 DNA reads as TGCGCCAGCAGCCAAGAAGGTGCCGGCGAGCAGTACTTC. This translates into CASSQEGAGEQYF. This sequence joins TRBV4-1 and TRBJ2-7; unclear D gene. The CDR3 is 13 amino acids. Germline V gene lookup returns CDR1 MGHRA and CDR2 YSYEKL. Trimming removed 0 bases at V and 6 bases at J, with 9 bases between.

V is TRBV25-1 and J is TRBJ1-1, with unresolved D. V shed 6 bases and J shed 6 bases, with 8 bases lying between them. Germline CDR1 MGHDK, CDR2 SYGVNS. The CDR3 runs 11 residues. CDR3 in amino acids: CASSTAAEAFF. The CDR3 nucleotides are TGTGCCAGCAGCACAGCCGCTGAAGCTTTCTTT.

The V call is TRBV7-6, the J call TRBJ2-7; 12 bases agree with TRBD1. Germline CDR1 is SGHVS and CDR2 is FNYEAQ. The CDR3 is 13 residues long. Unmatched junction bases numbered 2, after V lost 5 bases and J lost 6 bases. CDR3 nucleotide sequence: TGTGCCAGCAGCGGGACAGGGGGCGCCGAGCAGTACTTC. Translation: CASSGTGGAEQYF.

The chain carries TRBV29-1 and TRBJ2-1, with D perhaps TRBD1 or TRBD2 (8 bases each). Germline-derived CDR1 and CDR2 are SQVTM and ANQGSEA. CDR3 length: 22 residues. Trimming pared 4 bases from V and 2 bases from J, leaving 36 bases between. DNA for the CDR3: TGCAGCGTTGCCGGGACAGGAGATAGGGGACTAGAGAAATCGGCCACCTACAATGAGCAGTTCTTC. It yields the protein CSVAGTGDRGLEKSATYNEQFF.

This clonotype was observed a handful of times. V gene TRBV20-1 combines with J gene TRBJ1-2, with D unclear. Per germline, CDR1 DFQATT and CDR2 SNEGSKA (reference sequence). CDR3 size: 11 residues. With 8 bases removed from V and 0 bases from J, the gap between germline ends came to 7 bases. This CDR3 reads CSLLTNYGYTF. CDR3 DNA: TGCAGTCTCTTAACTAACTATGGCTACACCTTC.